The clone carrying this TCR beta chain came up a few times. The sample is drawn from a study of T cells after yellow fever vaccination. Overall study: Fractions with few cells were prepared using SMART-Seq v4 Ultra Low Input.

TCRdb independently ran MiXCR on the 5' RACE reads; one entry per CDR3 protein. This sample has under 550,000 distinct CDR3 sequences, with around a fifth found just once. J gave up 0 bases and V 5 bases, and 10 bases lay outside the gene matches. The CDR3 loop spans 18 amino acids. CDR1 is SGHRS, CDR2 YFSETQ, per germline. The source is a man between 18 and 29 years old who received the YFV17D yellow fever vaccine. The J gene is TRBJ2-3, the V gene TRBV5-1, with 12 bases lining up with TRBD2. Here the sequenced sample was PBMCs, taken approximately 20 days after the first yellow fever vaccination. CDR3 residues: CASSHSSGGARSTDTQYF. The CDR3 DNA is TGCGCCAGCAGTCACTCTAGCGGGGGGGCCCGTAGCACAGATACGCAGTATTTT.